These 10 T cell receptor beta chains came from one sample sequenced in a study of blood T cell repertoires in COVID-19. Sequencing was performed with immunoSEQ multiplex PCR; in TCRdb, only in-frame clones are kept and a portion is missing. The sample contains approximately 110,000 clones, 86% of which appear only once. The sample taken for sequencing was peripheral blood. The source is a human donor in a cohort sampled during active COVID-19.

This chain links TRBV18 with TRBJ2-5; perhaps TRBD2 as D (5 bases). V lost 1 base and J 5 bases, leaving 8 bases between the germline ends. The CDR3 spans 13 residues. Per germline, CDR1 KGHSH and CDR2 LQKENI. In DNA form, the CDR3 reads TGTGCCAGCTCACCACTGGGCGGGGAGACCCAGTACTTC. It is translated as CASSPLGGETQYF.

Here the CDR3 DNA reads TGTGCCAGCAGTTCTGACAGTTACGGGCAGTTCTTC. It yields the protein CASSSDSYGQFF. The J gene is TRBJ2-1, the V gene TRBV12-3 or TRBV12-4; a possible D gene is TRBD1 (5 bases). V was cut by 4 bases and J by 12 bases, with 13 bases left in between. This CDR3 is 12 amino acids long.

This clone has just one count. V gene TRBV28 combines with J gene TRBJ2-7; D uncertain. Looked up from germline, CDR1 is MDHEN and CDR2 is SYDVKM. Trimming took 5 bases from V and 3 from J, leaving 5 bases between them. The CDR3 loop spans 11 amino acids. CDR3 amino acids: CASSGLYEQYF. As DNA, the CDR3 is TGTGCCAGCAGTGGCCTCTACGAGCAGTACTTC.

The chain combines TRBV5-8 with TRBJ1-5, with 12 nucleotides matching TRBD1. Looked up from germline, CDR1 is SGHTS and CDR2 is YDEGEE. With 4 bases clipped from V and 7 bases from J, the junction kept 6 bases outside the gene matches. CDR3 length: 15 amino acids. The chain's CDR3 is CASSPGQGAEQPQHF. CDR3 DNA: TGTGCCAGCAGCCCGGGACAGGGGGCCGAACAGCCCCAGCATTTT.

The chain combines TRBV19 with TRBJ2-7; 8 bases are shared with TRBD2. Unmatched junction bases numbered 7, after V lost 5 bases and J lost 4 bases. CDR3 length: 14 amino acids. The V gene's germline CDR1 is LNHDA and CDR2 SQIVND (reference sequence). For the CDR3, the DNA is TGTGCCAGTAGTCTCCAAAGCGGGAGATACGAGCAGTACTTC. Protein product: CASSLQSGRYEQYF.

V is TRBV5-4 and J is TRBJ2-7, with a tentative D call TRBD1 (6 bases). The CDR3 covers 14 residues. The ends were cut back, 1 base at V and 2 bases at J, with 10 bases in the middle. Germline CDR1 reads SGHNT; CDR2 reads YYREEE (reference sequence). The CDR3 protein is CASSLPGHPYEQYF. The CDR3 region has the DNA TGTGCCAGCAGCTTGCCGGGACACCCCTACGAGCAGTACTTC.

The chain combines TRBV4-2 with TRBJ1-6, with 7 bases fitting TRBD1. The ends lost 1 base at V and 2 bases at J; junction bases unmatched: 5. This CDR3 contains 17 residues. Germline values: CDR1 LGHNA, CDR2 YNFKEQ. The DNA of the CDR3 is TGTGCCAGCAGCCAAGGAAGGGGACAGACCTATAATTCACCCCTCCACTTT. Translating it yields CASSQGRGQTYNSPLHF.

The V gene is TRBV15, the J gene TRBJ2-7; 8 bases line up with TRBD2. Germline CDR1 LNHNV, CDR2 YYDKDF (reference sequence). Unmatched junction bases numbered 15, after V lost 0 bases and J lost 5 bases. CDR3 length equals 18 residues. The CDR3 loop is CATSRDVGSGTLGDEQYF. The CDR3 DNA is TGTGCCACCAGCAGAGATGTGGGTAGCGGGACCCTTGGGGACGAGCAGTACTTC. The full variable domain, completed using reference TRBV15 and TRBJ2-7, is DAMVIQNPRYQVTQFGKPVTLSCSQTLNHNVMYWYQQKSSQAPKLLFHYYDKDFNNEADTPDNFQSRRPNTSFCFLDIRSPGLGDTAMYLCATSRDVGSGTLGDEQYFGPGTRLTVT.

The chain is built from TRBV9 and TRBJ2-1; 8 bases map to TRBD2. CDR3 length: 14 amino acids. CDR1 is SGDLS and CDR2 is YYNGEE in the germline V gene. Trimming removed 1 base from V and 12 bases from J; junction bases left unmatched: 9. The CDR3 DNA is TGTGCCAGCAGCGTATTAGCGGGACGGGGCTTGCAGTTCTTC. Amino acid sequence: CASSVLAGRGLQFF.

The CDR3 is CASSEGAGYTF. The DNA of the CDR3 is TGTGCCAGCAGTGAAGGGGCAGGCTACACCTTC. The gene calls are TRBV6-1 and TRBJ1-2; D uncertain. The CDR3 is made up of 11 amino acids. Per the germline V gene, CDR1 is MNHNS and CDR2 is SASEGT. V was pared by 1 base and J by 8 bases, with 5 bases between.